Detailed here is one TCR beta chain. This entry comes from a study of control samples from healthy donors and cancer patients. Libraries were prepared by immunoSEQ multiplex PCR; TCRdb keeps only in-frame clonotypes and omits some of them. The sample has 100,000 to 150,000 clones; around 92% are singletons. CDR3 length equals 14 residues. Germline values: CDR1 SGHVS, CDR2 FNYEAQ. Between the trimmed V and J ends, which lost 5 bases and 0 bases, there was a span of 10 bases. Sequenced sample: PBMCs. This rearrangement joins TRBV7-6 to TRBJ1-1; D may be TRBD1 (5 bases). This TCR was recovered from a man aged 50-60 years with head and neck cancer. CDR3 nucleotide sequence: TGTGCCAGCAGCCTGGGGCACTTGAACACTGAAGCTTTCTTT. Residues: CASSLGHLNTEAFF.